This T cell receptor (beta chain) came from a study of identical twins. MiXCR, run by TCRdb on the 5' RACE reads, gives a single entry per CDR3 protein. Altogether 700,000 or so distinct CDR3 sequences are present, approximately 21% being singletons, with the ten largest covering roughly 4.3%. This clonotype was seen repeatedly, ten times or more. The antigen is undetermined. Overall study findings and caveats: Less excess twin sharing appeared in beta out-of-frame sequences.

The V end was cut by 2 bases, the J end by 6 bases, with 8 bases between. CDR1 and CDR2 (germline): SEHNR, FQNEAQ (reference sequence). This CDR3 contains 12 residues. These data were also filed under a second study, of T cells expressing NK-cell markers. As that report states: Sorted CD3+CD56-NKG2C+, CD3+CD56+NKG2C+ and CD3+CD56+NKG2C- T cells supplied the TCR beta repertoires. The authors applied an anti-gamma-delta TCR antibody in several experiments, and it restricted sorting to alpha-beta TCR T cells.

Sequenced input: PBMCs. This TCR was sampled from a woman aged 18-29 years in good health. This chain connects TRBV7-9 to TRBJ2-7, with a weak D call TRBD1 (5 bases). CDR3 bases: TGTGCCAGCAGCTTAAGGGGATCCGAGCAGTACTTC. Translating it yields CASSLRGSEQYF.